Below are 26 T cell receptor beta chains sequenced from a single sample in a study of T cell repertoires in cytomegalovirus infection. TCRdb itself ran the reads through MiXCR, one entry per CDR3 protein. The table includes some 500,000 distinct CDR3 sequences, 35% to 50% detected once. These receptors have no known antigen. The sequences come from cultured PBMCs, collected from culture after CMV antigen stimulation. The source of these receptors is a human donor in good health (CMV status not recorded). Some clones in this sample may be carry-over from other donors' samples.

The V gene is TRBV7-6, the J gene TRBJ2-7; D is possibly TRBD1 or TRBD2 (5 bases each). The CDR3 sequence is 15 residues long. The germline V gene has CDR1 SGHVS and CDR2 FNYEAQ. Trimming took off 5 bases at V and 7 bases at J, with 21 bases between the two ends. DNA for the CDR3: TGTGCCAGCAGCCCATGGGACCGGACTTTTGGGGAGCAGTACTTC. Its protein is CASSPWDRTFGEQYF.

The gene calls are TRBV7-9 and TRBJ2-1; D gene unclear. V shed 5 bases and J shed 0 bases, with 23 bases lying between them. The length of the CDR3 is 19 residues. The V gene's germline CDR1 is SEHNR and CDR2 FQNEAQ (reference sequence). The CDR3 region has the DNA TGTGCCAGCAGCCCCCCCATCTGGGTACGCGGAAACTCCTACAATGAGCAGTTCTTC. Amino acids: CASSPPIWVRGNSYNEQFF.

The V and J genes are TRBV29-1 and TRBJ1-5, with a weak D call TRBD1 (6 bases). This CDR3 is 12 amino acids long. The ends were cut back, 7 bases at V and 7 bases at J, with 14 bases in the middle. CDR1 is SQVTM, CDR2 ANQGSEA, per germline. CDR3: CSAGDTAQPQHF. The DNA of the CDR3 is TGCAGCGCTGGGGACACGGCCCAGCCCCAGCATTTT.

This clonotype appeared a few times. The V call is TRBV6-5, the J call TRBJ2-2; no reliable D call. V lost 6 bases to trimming and J lost 3 bases, with 5 bases between them. Germline values: CDR1 MNHEY, CDR2 SVGAGI. There are 12 residues in the CDR3. CDR3 nucleotides: TGTGCCAGCAGATGGGACACCGGGGAGCTGTTTTTT. Protein: CASRWDTGELFF.

The rearrangement links TRBV19 to TRBJ1-3, with TRBD1 as a possible D gene (5 bases). This CDR3 has 17 residues. V was pared by 3 bases and J by 0 bases, with 15 bases between. Germline CDR1 is LNHDA and CDR2 is SQIVND (reference sequence). CDR3 in DNA: TGTGCCAGTAGTATTTCAGCGGGACGCCTCTCTGGAAACACCATATATTTT. Amino acids: CASSISAGRLSGNTIYF.

The rearrangement joins TRBV27 to TRBJ2-1; perhaps TRBD2 as D (6 bases). The V gene's germline CDR1 is MNHEY and CDR2 SMNVEV (reference sequence). The ends were cut back, 11 bases at V and 8 bases at J, with 25 bases in the middle. The CDR3 spans 15 residues. CDR3 in DNA: TGTGCCTCAAGGGCGGGACTCCTTACCCCACATGAGCAGTTCTTC. This sequence encodes CASRAGLLTPHEQFF.

This clonotype was seen a few times. This chain connects TRBV7-2 to TRBJ2-1; TRBD2 agrees at 11 bases. The CDR3 is 15 residues long. Germline CDR1 and CDR2: SGHTA and FQGNSA. The trim removed 7 bases at V and 2 bases at J, leaving 4 bases unmatched. The DNA for the CDR3 is TGTGCCAGCACCCTACTAGCGGGAGCCTACAATGAGCAGTTCTTC. As protein: CASTLLAGAYNEQFF.

This chain connects TRBV6-6 to TRBJ2-3; TRBD2 aligns across 9 bases. Losses at the gene ends were 8 bases for V and 3 bases for J; bases not matched to a gene: 9. Germline CDR1 MNHNY, CDR2 SVGAGI (reference sequence). The CDR3 is 15 amino acids. For the CDR3, the DNA is TGTGCCAGCCCCTTACCGGGACTAGCAACAGATACGCAGTATTTT. It is translated as CASPLPGLATDTQYF.

Only a few counts were recorded for this clonotype. This chain joins TRBV11-3 and TRBJ2-7, with a tentative D call TRBD2 (5 bases). The V gene lost 7 bases and the J gene lost 2 bases, with 24 bases spanning the gap. The germline gives CDR1 SGHNT, CDR2 YENEEA. CDR3 length: 17 amino acids. In nucleotides, the CDR3 is TGTGCCAGCACCTCTGAATTGTGGGAGCGGAAACCCTACGAGCAGTACTTC. Residues: CASTSELWERKPYEQYF.

This clonotype was seen more than once but under ten times. The V gene is TRBV7-8, the J gene TRBJ2-7, with 10 bases matching TRBD2. The CDR3 extends over 16 amino acids. Germline V lookup: CDR1 SGHVS, CDR2 FQNEAQ. V was pared by 4 bases and J by 7 bases, with 13 bases of the junction left unmatched. In nucleotides, the CDR3 is TGTGCCAGCAGCTACCTTCAGGGGCTAGCGGGAGTTGAGCAGTACTTC. As protein: CASSYLQGLAGVEQYF.

The V gene is TRBV7-2, the J gene TRBJ2-6, with 7 bases identical to TRBD1. This CDR3 spans 19 amino acids. Germline CDR1 is SGHTA and CDR2 is FQGNSA. The ends lost 3 bases at V and 3 bases at J; junction bases unmatched: 14. CDR3 nucleotide sequence: TGTGCCAGCAGCTTTACAGGGGTGGCCTCCCGCGTTGGGGCCAACGTCCTGACTTTC. Translating gives CASSFTGVASRVGANVLTF.

There are a few counts of this clonotype. The rearrangement uses TRBV28 and TRBJ2-2; TRBD2 matches at 10 bases. The CDR3 covers 16 residues. Germline CDR1 reads MDHEN; CDR2 reads SYDVKM. Trimming took 2 bases from V and 4 from J; bases not matched to a gene: 4. The CDR3 region is CASSLLASGGTGELFF. CDR3 DNA sequence: TGTGCCAGCAGTTTACTCGCTAGCGGGGGCACCGGGGAGCTGTTTTTT.

This clonotype appeared a few times. This chain connects TRBV5-4 to TRBJ1-1; D might be TRBD1 (5 bases). Per the germline V gene, CDR1 is SGHNT and CDR2 is YYREEE (reference sequence). The V end was cut by 4 bases, the J end by 1 base, with 8 bases between. This CDR3 has 13 residues. The CDR3 region has the DNA TGTGCCAGCAGCCCGACAGAGAACACTGAAGCTTTCTTT. It codes for CASSPTENTEAFF.

The V gene is TRBV10-3, the J gene TRBJ1-6; no firm D call. The CDR3 totals 13 residues. The ends were cut back, 6 bases at V and 8 bases at J, with 11 bases in the middle. Germline V gene sequence: CDR1 ENHRY, CDR2 SYGVKD. CDR3 sequence: CAIRGGPDSPLHF. Written as DNA, the CDR3 is TGTGCCATCAGGGGCGGACCTGATTCACCCCTCCACTTT.

This clonotype was picked up many times. The CDR3 nucleotides read TGTGCCAGCAGCTTACTTGTTGCCCGTCTCTGGGAGCAGTTCTTC. Protein product: CASSLLVARLWEQFF. The chain recombines TRBV7-2 with TRBJ2-1; D unresolved. The germline CDR1 and CDR2 sequences are SGHTA and FQGNSA. With 2 bases removed from V and 10 bases from J, the gap between germline ends came to 18 bases. This CDR3 comprises 15 residues.

This clonotype was detected only once. The chain has TRBV7-2 and TRBJ2-1; perhaps TRBD2 as D (6 bases). The CDR3 covers 16 residues. Deletions cut 5 bases from V and 0 bases from J, with 14 bases between. Per germline, CDR1 SGHTA and CDR2 FQGNSA. The CDR3 loop reads CASSLTGTYSYNEQFF. The CDR3 coding sequence is TGTGCCAGCAGCCTTACCGGGACTTACTCCTACAATGAGCAGTTCTTC. The full variable domain, with the rest looked up from reference TRBV7-2 and TRBJ2-1, is GAGVSQSPSNKVTEKGKDVELRCDPISGHTALYWYRQSLGQGLEFLIYFQGNSAPDKSGLPSDRFSAERTGGSVSTLTIQRTQQEDSAVYLCASSLTGTYSYNEQFFGPGTRLTVL.

The V call is TRBV11-3, the J call TRBJ2-5; 10 bases line up with TRBD2. J was trimmed by 4 bases and V by 5 bases; bases with no gene match: 13. The CDR3 length is 17 residues. CDR1 and CDR2 from the germline V gene are SGHNT and YENEEA. The CDR3 sequence is CASSVGASGGPPETQYF. CDR3 sequence (DNA): TGTGCCAGCAGCGTGGGGGCTAGCGGGGGCCCCCCAGAGACCCAGTACTTC.

The chain combines TRBV4-1 with TRBJ2-5; D is unresolved. The CDR3 totals 14 residues. Deletions cut 4 bases from V and 0 bases from J, with 9 bases between. Germline V gene data show CDR1 as MGHRA and CDR2 as YSYEKL. CDR3 sequence reads: CASSPYWDQETQYF. CDR3 DNA sequence: TGCGCCAGCAGCCCGTACTGGGACCAAGAGACCCAGTACTTC.

This chain connects TRBV20-1 to TRBJ2-7; 7 bases line up with TRBD1. This CDR3 has 14 amino acids. The ends lost 0 bases at V and 3 bases at J; junction bases unmatched: 5. Germline values: CDR1 DFQATT, CDR2 SNEGSKA (reference sequence). The CDR3 spells CSAREGTEGYEQYF. CDR3 sequence (DNA): TGCAGTGCTAGAGAGGGGACAGAGGGCTACGAGCAGTACTTC.

In regard to this clonotype: A much larger clone lies one base from this, so it may be a read error. The CDR3 sequence is CASRHSSYEQYF. The CDR3 DNA is TGTGCCAGCAGGCATAGCTCCTACGAGCAGTACTTC. The rearrangement links TRBV28 to TRBJ2-7; no firm D call. The V gene's germline CDR1 is MDHEN and CDR2 SYDVKM. V gave up 6 bases and J gave up 0 bases, with 6 bases separating them. The CDR3 extends over 12 amino acids.

In its sample, this clonotype was seen a few times. This chain connects TRBV10-3 to TRBJ2-7; 7 bases fit TRBD1. The CDR3 sequence is 12 residues long. Trimming took 4 bases from V and 4 from J; bases not matched to a gene: 1. CDR1 is ENHRY, CDR2 SYGVKD, per germline. Written as DNA, the CDR3 is TGTGCCATCAGTGCAGGGGGTTACGAGCAGTACTTC. Translation gives CAISAGGYEQYF.

The rearrangement uses TRBV11-2 and TRBJ2-5; D is unresolved. The germline V and J ends were trimmed by 5 bases and 6 bases, with 13 bases remaining between them. Germline V gives CDR1 SGHAT, CDR2 FQNNGV. The CDR3 consists of 13 residues. The CDR3 protein is CASSRVTLQTQYF. The DNA for the CDR3 is TGTGCCAGCAGCCGGGTGACTCTTCAGACCCAGTACTTC. The full variable domain, with the rest looked up from reference TRBV11-2 and TRBJ2-5, is EAGVAQSPRYKIIEKRQSVAFWCNPISGHATLYWYQQILGQGPKLLIQFQNNGVVDDSQLPKDRFSAERLKGVDSTLKIQPAKLEDSAVYLCASSRVTLQTQYFGPGTRLLVL.

This clonotype showed up many times. This chain links TRBV7-2 with TRBJ1-1, with D possibly TRBD1 on 5 matching bases. V was clipped by 2 bases and J by 6 bases, with 10 bases between them. The CDR3 covers 13 residues. CDR1 and CDR2 from the germline V gene are SGHTA and FQGNSA. The CDR3 sequence is CASSLLGPSEAFF. DNA for the CDR3: TGTGCCAGCAGCTTATTGGGGCCTTCTGAAGCTTTCTTT.

This clonotype has just a few counts. The chain couples TRBV7-8 to TRBJ2-7, with D perhaps TRBD1 or TRBD2 (5 bases each). CDR1 is SGHVS, CDR2 FQNEAQ, per germline. The CDR3 has 14 residues. Trimming left V 3 bases short and J 6 bases short, with 15 bases between. CDR3 coding DNA: TGTGCCAGCAGCTTCCGGGACCCCCGCCTCGAGCAGTACTTC. The encoded protein is CASSFRDPRLEQYF.

V is TRBV14 and J is TRBJ2-5; TRBD2 agrees at 7 bases. Per the germline V gene, CDR1 is SGHDN and CDR2 is FVKESK. The CDR3 contains 15 residues. Germline trimming cut 6 bases from V and 4 bases from J; bases unmatched to any gene: 11. CDR3 loop: CASSPGRQRGETQYF. CDR3 DNA sequence: TGTGCCAGCAGTCCAGGGAGACAGCGGGGAGAGACCCAGTACTTC.

The chain joins TRBV11-2 to TRBJ2-6; the D gene is possibly TRBD1 (6 bases). Per the germline V gene, CDR1 is SGHAT and CDR2 is FQNNGV. The CDR3 has 16 residues. V was clipped by 2 bases and J by 4 bases, with 12 bases between them. CDR3 in amino acids: CASSLRGGSGANVLTF. CDR3 coding DNA: TGTGCCAGCAGCTTAAGAGGGGGTTCCGGGGCCAACGTCCTGACTTTC.